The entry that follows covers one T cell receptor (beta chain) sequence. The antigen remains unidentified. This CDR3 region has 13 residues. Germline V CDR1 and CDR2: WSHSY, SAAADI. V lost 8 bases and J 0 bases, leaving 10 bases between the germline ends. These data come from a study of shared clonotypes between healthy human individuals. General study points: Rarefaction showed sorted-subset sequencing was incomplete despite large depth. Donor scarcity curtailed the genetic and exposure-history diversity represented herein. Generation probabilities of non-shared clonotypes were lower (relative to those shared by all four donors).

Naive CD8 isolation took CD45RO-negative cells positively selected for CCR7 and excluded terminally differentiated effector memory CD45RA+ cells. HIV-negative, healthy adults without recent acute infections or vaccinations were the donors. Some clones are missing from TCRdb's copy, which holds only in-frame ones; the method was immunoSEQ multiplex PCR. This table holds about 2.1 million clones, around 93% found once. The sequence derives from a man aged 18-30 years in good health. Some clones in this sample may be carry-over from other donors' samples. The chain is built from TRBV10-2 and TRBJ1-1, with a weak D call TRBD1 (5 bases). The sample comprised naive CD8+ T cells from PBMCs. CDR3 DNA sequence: TGCGCCAGCCGCGGGACCGTGAACACTGAAGCTTTCTTT. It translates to CASRGTVNTEAFF.